This T cell receptor beta chain was observed in a study of blood T cell repertoires in COVID-19. About the study: Italy, Spain and the United States were the sources of the convalescent and acute COVID-19 samples. Nucleic acid was either cDNA or gDNA, and it came from T cells, B-cell-depleted T cells, or PBMCs.

Germline V CDR1 and CDR2: SGHVS, FQNEAQ. V was cut by 1 base and J by 9 bases, with 10 bases left in between. The CDR3 is made up of 14 amino acids. Sequencing used immunoSEQ multiplex PCR; TCRdb keeps in-frame clones, though not all of them. Among about 58,000 clones, more than 60% were seen once, and the ten largest hold 4.5% to 6%. The sequence was obtained from a human donor in a cohort sampled during active COVID-19. The chain joins TRBV7-8 to TRBJ1-6, with no clear D. Sequenced sample: peripheral blood. This CDR3 reads CASSLVRGASPLHF. DNA for the CDR3: TGTGCCAGCAGCTTAGTTCGGGGAGCTTCACCCCTCCACTTT.